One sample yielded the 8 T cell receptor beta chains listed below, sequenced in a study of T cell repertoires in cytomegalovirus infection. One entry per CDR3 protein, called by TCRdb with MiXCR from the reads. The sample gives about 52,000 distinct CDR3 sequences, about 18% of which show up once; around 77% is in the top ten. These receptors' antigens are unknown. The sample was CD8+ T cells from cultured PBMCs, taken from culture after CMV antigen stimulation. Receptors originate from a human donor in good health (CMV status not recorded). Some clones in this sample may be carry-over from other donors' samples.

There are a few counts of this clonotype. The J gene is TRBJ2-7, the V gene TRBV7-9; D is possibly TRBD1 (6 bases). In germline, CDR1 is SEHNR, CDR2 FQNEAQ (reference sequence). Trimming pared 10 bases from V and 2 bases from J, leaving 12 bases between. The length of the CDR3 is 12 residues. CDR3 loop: CATSDRTYEQYF. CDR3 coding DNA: TGTGCCACGTCAGACAGGACCTACGAGCAGTACTTC.

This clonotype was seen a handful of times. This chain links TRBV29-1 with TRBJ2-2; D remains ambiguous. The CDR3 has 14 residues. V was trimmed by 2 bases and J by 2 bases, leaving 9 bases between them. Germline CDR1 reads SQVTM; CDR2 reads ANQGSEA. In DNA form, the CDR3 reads TGCAGCGTTGAATCCGGGTTCAACACCGGGGAGCTGTTTTTT. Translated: CSVESGFNTGELFF.

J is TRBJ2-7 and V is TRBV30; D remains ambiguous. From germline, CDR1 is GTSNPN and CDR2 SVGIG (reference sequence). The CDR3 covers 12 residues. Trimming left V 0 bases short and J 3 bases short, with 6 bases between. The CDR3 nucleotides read TGTGCCTGGAGTGTACAGCACTACGAGCAGTACTTC. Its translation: CAWSVQHYEQYF.

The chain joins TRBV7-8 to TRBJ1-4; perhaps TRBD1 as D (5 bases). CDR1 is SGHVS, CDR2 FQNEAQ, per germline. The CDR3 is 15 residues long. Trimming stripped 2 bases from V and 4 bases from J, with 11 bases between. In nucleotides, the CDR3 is TGTGCCAGCAGCTTATCCTGGGGGATTAATGAAAAACTGTTTTTT. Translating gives CASSLSWGINEKLFF.

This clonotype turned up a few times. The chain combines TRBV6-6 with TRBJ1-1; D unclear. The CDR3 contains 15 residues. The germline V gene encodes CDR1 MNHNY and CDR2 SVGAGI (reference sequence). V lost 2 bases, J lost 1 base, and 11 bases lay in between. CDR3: CASSYLSLGNTEAFF. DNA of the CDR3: TGTGCCAGCAGTTACCTCTCTTTGGGGAACACTGAAGCTTTCTTT.

Here the CDR3 reads CASSSTSSGANVLTF. In DNA form, the CDR3 reads TGTGCCAGCAGCTCAACCTCCTCTGGGGCCAACGTCCTGACTTTC. The rearrangement links TRBV7-9 to TRBJ2-6; D remains unclear. Germline V gene sequence: CDR1 SEHNR, CDR2 FQNEAQ (reference sequence). The ends were cut back, 4 bases at V and 0 bases at J, with 7 bases in the middle. This CDR3 contains 15 residues.

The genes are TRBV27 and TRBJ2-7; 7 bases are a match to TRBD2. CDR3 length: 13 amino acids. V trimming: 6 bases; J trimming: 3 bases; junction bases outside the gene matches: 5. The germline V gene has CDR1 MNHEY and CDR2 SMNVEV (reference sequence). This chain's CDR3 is CASSPPGGYEQYF. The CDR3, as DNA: TGTGCCAGCAGCCCCCCGGGGGGCTACGAGCAGTACTTC.

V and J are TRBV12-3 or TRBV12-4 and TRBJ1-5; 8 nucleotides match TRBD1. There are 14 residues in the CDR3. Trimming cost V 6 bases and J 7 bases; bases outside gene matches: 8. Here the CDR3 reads CASSPGQEGQPQHF. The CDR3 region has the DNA TGTGCCAGCAGCCCGGGACAGGAAGGCCAGCCCCAGCATTTT.